This TCR beta chain appears in the sequencing data of a study of T cells in women clearing cervical HPV infection. Across the study: Case blood drawn at lesion detection; control blood after infection cleared. Findings and caveats of the study: Timing of associations relative to infection is unclear; T-cell subsets were not isolated.

The method was immunoSEQ multiplex PCR; TCRdb's version includes in-frame clones alone and lacks a portion of them. This listing includes tens of thousands of clones. Dot-blot hybridization genotyped cervical HPV amplified with MY09/MY11 PCR. CDR1 and CDR2 (germline): SGHRS, YFSETQ. Trimming removed 3 bases from V and 1 base from J, with 7 bases in between. CDR3 length equals 13 residues. Remarks on this clone: What it binds is unknown. The read terminates 3 residues before the CDR3 end, so the remaining end is supplied by the germline J gene.

The sample consisted of blood buffy coat. The receptor comes from a woman between 18 and 69 years old with a cervical HPV16 infection that either progressed to CIN3+ or cleared (not recorded which). The V and J genes are TRBV5-1 and TRBJ2-5; no clear D. The sequenced CDR3 bases are TGCGCCAGCAGCTGGTACTTCCAAGAGACC. It specifies CASSWYFQET. The entire CDR3 sequence reads CASSWYFQETQYF.